This T cell receptor beta chain was sequenced in a study of B cell selection in AIRE deficiency. The CDR3 loop spans 12 amino acids. The V end was cut by 1 base, the J end by 7 bases, with 5 bases between. CDR1 SEHNR and CDR2 FQNEAQ come from the germline V gene (reference sequence). TCRdb keeps only in-frame clones here, not all; method: immunoSEQ multiplex PCR. The table has 20,000 to 30,000 clones, 90% to 98% seen once. This clone was recorded once. Conventional CD4 T cells were sorted as CD4+CD127+ cells. The TCR sequence derives from a human donor in good health. Sequenced: CD4+CD127+ conventional T cells sorted from PBMCs. The V and J genes are TRBV7-9 and TRBJ2-1, with D perhaps TRBD2 (5 bases). The CDR3 sequence is CASSLGENEQFF. The CDR3 nucleotides are TGTGCCAGCAGCTTAGGGGAGAATGAGCAGTTCTTC.